A selection of T cell receptor beta chains follows, all from one sample in a study of cytomegalovirus exposure and HLA in healthy donors. Profiling relied on immunoSEQ multiplex PCR, and the TCRdb table lists in-frame clones only, not all of them. Here the sample table reports about 40,000 clones. Sequencing was performed on PBMCs. The receptors derive from a man between 35 and 55 years old in good health and CMV-seropositive. CDR3s include the opening cysteine and the closing phenylalanine or tryptophan. Fields, in order: V gene, J gene, D gene, CDR3 protein, CDR3 DNA. The D gene is left open where the match is weak.

V gene: TRBV7-9; J gene: TRBJ2-3; D gene: TRBD2; CDR3 protein: CASSSARLAGVDTQYF; CDR3 DNA: TGTGCCAGCAGCTCGGCGCGACTAGCGGGAGTTGATACGCAGTATTTT
V gene: TRBV5-6; J gene: TRBJ2-1; D gene: NA; CDR3 protein: CASSLAGWDEQFF; CDR3 DNA: TGTGCCAGCAGCTTGGCCGGGTGGGATGAGCAGTTCTTC
V gene: TRBV7-2; J gene: TRBJ2-1; D gene: TRBD1; CDR3 protein: CASSVDRGSYNEQFF; CDR3 DNA: TGTGCCAGCAGCGTGGACAGGGGCTCCTACAATGAGCAGTTCTTC
V gene: TRBV28; J gene: TRBJ2-6; D gene: NA; CDR3 protein: CASSSHSVRSGANVLTF; CDR3 DNA: TGTGCCAGCAGTTCTCACAGTGTTCGCTCTGGGGCCAACGTCCTGACTTTC
V gene: TRBV30; J gene: TRBJ1-2; D gene: TRBD1; CDR3 protein: CAWNRDSLAGYTF; CDR3 DNA: TGTGCCTGGAACCGGGACAGTCTAGCCGGCTACACCTTC
V gene: TRBV7-2; J gene: TRBJ2-7; D gene: TRBD1; CDR3 protein: CASSEQGARYEQYF; CDR3 DNA: TGTGCCAGCAGCGAACAGGGGGCGCGGTACGAGCAGTACTTC
V gene: TRBV2; J gene: TRBJ2-2; D gene: NA; CDR3 protein: CASSPPRDTGELFF; CDR3 DNA: TGTGCCAGCAGCCCACCGAGGGACACCGGGGAGCTGTTTTTT
V gene: TRBV5-1; J gene: TRBJ2-7; D gene: NA; CDR3 protein: CASSGPLASATYEQYF; CDR3 DNA: TGCGCCAGCAGCGGACCCCTAGCGTCCGCTACCTACGAGCAGTACTTC
V gene: TRBV19; J gene: TRBJ1-1; D gene: NA; CDR3 protein: CATWRRAEAFF; CDR3 DNA: TGTGCCACCTGGAGGAGAGCCGAAGCTTTCTTT
V gene: TRBV2; J gene: TRBJ1-6; D gene: TRBD1; CDR3 protein: CASRYGTDNSPLHF; CDR3 DNA: TGTGCCAGCAGGTACGGGACAGATAATTCACCCCTCCACTTT
V gene: TRBV7-3; J gene: TRBJ2-1; D gene: TRBD2; CDR3 protein: CASSLMGRAVGEQFF; CDR3 DNA: TGTGCCAGCAGCTTAATGGGGAGGGCCGTGGGTGAGCAGTTCTTC
V gene: TRBV30; J gene: TRBJ1-6; D gene: NA; CDR3 protein: CAWSPAGGSYNSPLHF; CDR3 DNA: TGTGCCTGGAGTCCCGCGGGGGGCTCCTATAATTCACCCCTCCACTTT
V gene: TRBV5-1; J gene: TRBJ2-7; D gene: TRBD2; CDR3 protein: CASRRISGVSYEQYF; CDR3 DNA: TGCGCCAGCAGACGGATTAGCGGGGTCTCCTACGAGCAGTACTTC
V gene: TRBV7-9; J gene: TRBJ1-1; D gene: TRBD1; CDR3 protein: CASSLEDREAFF; CDR3 DNA: TGTGCCAGCAGCTTAGAGGACAGGGAAGCTTTCTTT
V gene: TRBV5-4; J gene: TRBJ1-1; D gene: NA; CDR3 protein: CASSRSNTEAFF; CDR3 DNA: TGTGCCAGCAGCCGGAGTAACACTGAAGCTTTCTTT
V gene: TRBV7-9; J gene: TRBJ2-7; D gene: NA; CDR3 protein: CASSLVRSYF; CDR3 DNA: TGTGCCAGCAGCTTAGTGCGGTCGTACTTC
V gene: TRBV28; J gene: TRBJ1-5; D gene: TRBD1; CDR3 protein: CASRSGTGGAQWPQHF; CDR3 DNA: TGTGCCAGCAGATCCGGGACAGGGGGCGCCCAATGGCCCCAGCATTTT
V gene: TRBV29-1; J gene: TRBJ2-3; D gene: NA; CDR3 protein: CSVENSLNTDTQYF; CDR3 DNA: TGCAGCGTTGAAAACAGCCTAAACACAGATACGCAGTATTTT
V gene: TRBV4-3; J gene: TRBJ2-7; D gene: TRBD1; CDR3 protein: CASSQTTGGLSSYEQYF; CDR3 DNA: TGCGCCAGCAGCCAGACCACAGGGGGCTTAAGCTCCTACGAGCAGTACTTC
V gene: TRBV7-7; J gene: TRBJ2-5; D gene: NA; CDR3 protein: CASSLRSRGSRETQYF; CDR3 DNA: TGTGCTAGCAGTCTCCGAAGCAGGGGCTCCAGGGAGACCCAGTACTTC
V gene: TRBV6-1; J gene: TRBJ1-5; D gene: NA; CDR3 protein: CASTSGEGLAQHF; CDR3 DNA: TGTGCCAGTACAAGCGGCGAGGGTTTGGCCCAGCATTTT
V gene: TRBV30; J gene: TRBJ2-3; D gene: NA; CDR3 protein: CACDGGSAQYF; CDR3 DNA: TGTGCCTGTGACGGGGGTAGCGCGCAGTATTTT
V gene: TRBV28; J gene: TRBJ1-2; D gene: NA; CDR3 protein: CATGAGYTF; CDR3 DNA: TGTGCCACGGGTGCTGGCTACACCTTC
V gene: TRBV2; J gene: TRBJ1-1; D gene: TRBD1; CDR3 protein: CASSPRTGFTEAFF; CDR3 DNA: TGTGCCAGCAGCCCTAGGACAGGGTTCACTGAAGCTTTCTTT
V gene: TRBV30; J gene: TRBJ2-2; D gene: NA; CDR3 protein: CAWRGTPNTGELFF; CDR3 DNA: TGTGCCTGGAGAGGGACACCGAACACCGGGGAGCTGTTTTTT
V gene: TRBV19; J gene: TRBJ1-2; D gene: TRBD1; CDR3 protein: CASSTGTGRGGYTF; CDR3 DNA: TGTGCCAGTAGTACGGGGACAGGGAGGGGTGGCTACACCTTC
V gene: TRBV6-4; J gene: TRBJ2-1; D gene: TRBD2; CDR3 protein: CASRPGLGYNEQFF; CDR3 DNA: TGTGCCAGCAGACCGGGACTAGGCTACAATGAGCAGTTCTTC
V gene: TRBV18; J gene: TRBJ2-7; D gene: TRBD1; CDR3 protein: CASSGTGYYEQYF; CDR3 DNA: TGTGCCAGCTCGGGGACAGGGTACTACGAGCAGTACTTC
V gene: TRBV6-6; J gene: TRBJ2-1; D gene: TRBD1; CDR3 protein: CASSYQLTGGPEQFF; CDR3 DNA: TGTGCCAGCAGTTACCAACTCACAGGGGGCCCGGAGCAGTTCTTC